A selection of T cell receptor beta chains follows, all from one sample in a study of vaccination and CD4 T cells after COVID-19. From the PCR reads, TCRdb called clonotypes with MiXCR, one entry per CDR3 protein. Among 25,000 to 35,000 distinct CDR3 sequences listed, almost 50% were seen once. This sample comprised CD4+ T cells from blood, obtained about 7 months after SARS-CoV-2 vaccination. These receptors were obtained from a human donor who had recovered from COVID-19. Both conserved end residues are part of each CDR3. The D gene is left open where the match is weak. Clone size is given for some rows only: seen once, a few or many times, or a class if the clone is expanded.

TRBJ1-3 | . | TRBV7-2 | . | CASSLTLGAISGNTIYF | TGTGCCAGCAGCTTAACTCTGGGGGCGATCTCTGGAAACACCATATATTTT
TRBJ2-5 | . | TRBV19 | . | CASSPTSWGGETQYF | TGTGCCAGTAGCCCAACCTCGTGGGGCGGGGAGACCCAGTACTTC
TRBJ2-3 | . | TRBV6-1 | . | CASSMGPRTDTQYF | TGTGCCAGCAGTATGGGACCGCGCACAGATACGCAGTATTTT
TRBJ2-3 | TRBD2 | TRBV7-6 | few | CASSLVVGRAGDTQYF | TGTGCCAGCAGCTTAGTAGTCGGGAGGGCGGGAGATACGCAGTATTTT
TRBJ1-2 | . | TRBV6-4 | once | CASSSFGYTF | TGTGCCAGCAGTTCATTCGGCTACACCTTC
TRBJ1-1 | . | TRBV7-8 | . | CASSLPQATEAFF | TGTGCCAGCAGCTTACCCCAAGCCACTGAAGCTTTCTTT
TRBJ2-5 | . | TRBV6-5 | . | CASSYHGFLETQYF | TGTGCCAGCAGTTACCATGGGTTCTTGGAGACCCAGTACTTC
TRBJ2-7 | . | TRBV27 | . | CASSRGTGEQYF | TGTGCCAGCAGTCGCGGCACGGGCGAGCAGTACTTC
TRBJ1-1 | . | TRBV2 | . | CASSVMGNTEAFF | TGTGCCAGCAGTGTCATGGGGAACACTGAAGCTTTCTTT
TRBJ1-6 | . | TRBV6-1 | . | CASSMNSPLHF | TGTGCCAGCAGTATGAATTCACCCCTCCACTTT
TRBJ2-3 | TRBD1 | TRBV6-1 | few | CASSRDRTTDTQYF | TGTGCCAGTTCCCGGGACAGGACGACAGATACGCAGTATTTT
TRBJ2-2 | . | TRBV7-9 | . | CASSPRVPNTGELFF | TGTGCCAGCAGTCCCAGGGTCCCGAACACCGGGGAGCTGTTTTTT
TRBJ2-7 | . | TRBV2 | medium-sized | CATPPRGRDYEQYF | TGTGCCACCCCCCCCCGCGGCAGGGATTACGAGCAGTACTTC
TRBJ2-7 | . | TRBV7-3 | . | CASKLEAASYEQYF | TGTGCCAGCAAGTTAGAAGCTGCGAGCTACGAGCAGTACTTC
TRBJ1-5 | . | TRBV6-4 | . | CASSLWDGGNQPQHF | TGTGCCAGCAGCTTGTGGGACGGAGGCAATCAGCCCCAGCATTTT